This T cell receptor (beta chain) was profiled in a study of blood T cells in healthy people across ages. V lost 6 bases to trimming and J lost 0 bases; unmatched junction nucleotides: 4. This CDR3 is 13 amino acids long. Germline CDR1 and CDR2: SQVTM and ANQGSEA. PBMCs, at least 6 million per sample, were isolated. Worth noting for this clonotype: What it recognizes is unknown.

Sample-barcoded 5' priming and a J-beta primer mix drove a second PCR of roughly 6 to 12 cycles. TCRdb re-derived calls from the 5' RACE reads in MiXCR, one entry per CDR3 protein. The table includes 600,000 to 850,000 distinct CDR3 sequences, more than 20% detected once. Overall study results and limits: TCR beta diversity, measured per million T cells, fell in a roughly linear way with age.

The same sample was also used in a study of T cells of mothers and their children.

The sequence derives from a boy aged 10-17 years in good health. Material for sequencing was blood. V and J are TRBV29-1 and TRBJ1-1; 7 nucleotides agree with TRBD1. The DNA of the CDR3 is TGCAGCGTCGGACAGGCCATGAACACTGAAGCTTTCTTT. Translating it yields CSVGQAMNTEAFF.